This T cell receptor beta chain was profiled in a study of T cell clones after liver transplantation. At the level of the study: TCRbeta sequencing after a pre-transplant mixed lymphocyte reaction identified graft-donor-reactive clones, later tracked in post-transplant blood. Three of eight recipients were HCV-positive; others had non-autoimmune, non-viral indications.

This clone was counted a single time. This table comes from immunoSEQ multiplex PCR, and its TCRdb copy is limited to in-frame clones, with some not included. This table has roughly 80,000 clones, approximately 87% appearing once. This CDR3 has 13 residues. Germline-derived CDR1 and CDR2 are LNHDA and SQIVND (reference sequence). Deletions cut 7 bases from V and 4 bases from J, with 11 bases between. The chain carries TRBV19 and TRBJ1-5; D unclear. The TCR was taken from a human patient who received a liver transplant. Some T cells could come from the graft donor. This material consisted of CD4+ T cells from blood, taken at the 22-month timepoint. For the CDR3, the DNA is TGTGCCAGTACTCAAATAGGGAATCAGCCCCAGCATTTT. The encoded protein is CASTQIGNQPQHF. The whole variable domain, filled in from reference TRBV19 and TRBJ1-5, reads DGGITQSPKYLFRKEGQNVTLSCEQNLNHDAMYWYRQDPGQGLRLIYYSQIVNDFQKGDIAEGYSVSREKKESFPLTVTSAQKNPTAFYLCASTQIGNQPQHFGDGTRLSIL.